This is a list of T cell receptor beta chains from one sample in a study of blood T cells in healthy people across ages. TCRdb recomputed calls from the 5' RACE reads with MiXCR, one row per CDR3 protein. The table has 1.5 million to 2 million distinct CDR3 sequences, 25% to 30% seen once. Sequencing was performed on blood. The receptors were gathered from a woman in her twenties or thirties in good health. Each CDR3 is given with its conserved first and last residue. Each record gives: clone size, J gene, V gene, CDR3 length, D gene, CDR3 protein, CDR3 DNA. The D gene is left open where the match is weak. For some rows the clone size is stated as once, few or many, or as a class when expanded; others skip it.

clone size: once
J gene: TRBJ2-3
V gene: TRBV12-3/TRBV12-4
CDR3 length: 15
D gene: -
CDR3 protein: CASTPHSGSTDMQYF
CDR3 DNA: TGTGCCAGCACCCCACACTCAGGTAGCACAGATATGCAGTATTTT

clone size: -
J gene: TRBJ2-3
V gene: TRBV5-1
CDR3 length: 13
D gene: -
CDR3 protein: CASSLTIGDTQYF
CDR3 DNA: TGCGCCAGCAGCCTGACTATCGGGGATACGCAGTATTTT

clone size: -
J gene: TRBJ1-2
V gene: TRBV15
CDR3 length: 12
D gene: -
CDR3 protein: CATSGDRYGYTF
CDR3 DNA: TGTGCCACCAGCGGGGATAGGTATGGCTACACCTTC

clone size: many
J gene: TRBJ2-1
V gene: TRBV12-5
CDR3 length: 16
D gene: TRBD1
CDR3 protein: CASGSPRTGGNNEQFF
CDR3 DNA: TGTGCTAGTGGCTCTCCCCGGACAGGGGGTAACAATGAGCAGTTCTTC

clone size: few
J gene: TRBJ2-1
V gene: TRBV7-6
CDR3 length: 13
D gene: -
CDR3 protein: CASSLFGGREQFF
CDR3 DNA: TGTGCCAGCAGCTTATTTGGGGGTAGGGAGCAGTTCTTC

clone size: many
J gene: TRBJ2-7
V gene: TRBV12-3/TRBV12-4
CDR3 length: 14
D gene: TRBD1
CDR3 protein: CASSLGRGPWEQYF
CDR3 DNA: TGTGCCAGCAGTTTAGGTAGGGGGCCGTGGGAGCAGTACTTC

clone size: -
J gene: TRBJ2-6
V gene: TRBV12-3/TRBV12-4
CDR3 length: 18
D gene: TRBD2
CDR3 protein: CASSQGLAGGPGANVLTF
CDR3 DNA: TGTGCCAGCAGCCAGGGACTAGCGGGGGGCCCTGGGGCCAACGTCCTGACTTTC

clone size: -
J gene: TRBJ1-2
V gene: TRBV15
CDR3 length: 12
D gene: -
CDR3 protein: CATSRDSGSYTF
CDR3 DNA: TGTGCCACCAGCAGAGATTCGGGTAGCTACACCTTC

clone size: -
J gene: TRBJ2-5
V gene: TRBV5-5
CDR3 length: 19
D gene: TRBD2
CDR3 protein: CASSLNPIAGVPSSETQYF
CDR3 DNA: TGTGCCAGCAGCTTGAATCCAATAGCGGGAGTCCCGAGTAGCGAGACCCAGTACTTC

clone size: -
J gene: TRBJ1-2
V gene: TRBV29-1
CDR3 length: 12
D gene: -
CDR3 protein: CSVGPMGYGYTF
CDR3 DNA: TGCAGCGTTGGCCCGATGGGCTATGGCTACACCTTC

clone size: -
J gene: TRBJ1-1
V gene: TRBV12-3/TRBV12-4
CDR3 length: 13
D gene: -
CDR3 protein: CASTEGGPQEAFF
CDR3 DNA: TGTGCCAGCACCGAGGGGGGCCCTCAAGAAGCTTTCTTT

clone size: -
J gene: TRBJ2-3
V gene: TRBV24-1
CDR3 length: 14
D gene: -
CDR3 protein: CATSPAGRTDTQYF
CDR3 DNA: TGTGCCACCAGTCCTGCAGGGCGGACAGATACGCAGTATTTT

clone size: -
J gene: TRBJ1-2
V gene: TRBV5-1
CDR3 length: 14
D gene: -
CDR3 protein: CASSLVSQTYGYTF
CDR3 DNA: TGCGCCAGCAGCTTGGTTTCCCAGACCTATGGCTACACCTTC

clone size: -
J gene: TRBJ2-7
V gene: TRBV6-2/TRBV6-3
CDR3 length: 14
D gene: -
CDR3 protein: CASSYDGLESGQYF
CDR3 DNA: TGTGCCAGCAGTTACGATGGACTGGAAAGCGGGCAGTACTTC

clone size: few
J gene: TRBJ2-1
V gene: TRBV5-1
CDR3 length: 18
D gene: TRBD2
CDR3 protein: CASSLGLAGGPNYNEQFF
CDR3 DNA: TGCGCCAGCAGCCTGGGGCTAGCGGGGGGGCCAAACTACAATGAGCAGTTCTTC

clone size: few
J gene: TRBJ2-1
V gene: TRBV5-1
CDR3 length: 16
D gene: TRBD2
CDR3 protein: CASIPGGGRSYNEQFF
CDR3 DNA: TGCGCCAGCATTCCGGGGGGAGGGAGGTCCTACAATGAGCAGTTCTTC

clone size: many
J gene: TRBJ2-7
V gene: TRBV5-6
CDR3 length: 15
D gene: -
CDR3 protein: CASSLRNKGLYEQYF
CDR3 DNA: TGTGCCAGCAGCTTGCGCAACAAGGGACTCTACGAGCAGTACTTC

clone size: few
J gene: TRBJ2-7
V gene: TRBV20-1
CDR3 length: 19
D gene: TRBD2
CDR3 protein: CSASEGGGITAGIPYEQYF
CDR3 DNA: TGCAGTGCTAGCGAGGGCGGGGGAATCACGGCGGGAATCCCTTACGAGCAGTACTTC

clone size: -
J gene: TRBJ2-1
V gene: TRBV29-1
CDR3 length: 15
D gene: -
CDR3 protein: CSVEPRGRSSYEQFF
CDR3 DNA: TGCAGCGTTGAACCAAGGGGCAGGAGCTCCTACGAGCAGTTCTTC

clone size: -
J gene: TRBJ1-2
V gene: TRBV6-6
CDR3 length: 15
D gene: TRBD1
CDR3 protein: CASSYDLGRGGGYTF
CDR3 DNA: TGTGCCAGCAGTTACGACTTGGGCAGGGGGGGTGGCTACACCTTC

clone size: -
J gene: TRBJ2-2
V gene: TRBV6-1
CDR3 length: 13
D gene: -
CDR3 protein: CASSEDRAGELFF
CDR3 DNA: TGTGCCAGCAGTGAAGATAGGGCTGGGGAGCTGTTTTTT

clone size: -
J gene: TRBJ2-5
V gene: TRBV27
CDR3 length: 15
D gene: TRBD2
CDR3 protein: CASSPHGGGLEGQYF
CDR3 DNA: TGTGCCAGCAGTCCCCATGGCGGGGGGCTGGAGGGCCAGTACTTC

clone size: -
J gene: TRBJ2-3
V gene: TRBV30
CDR3 length: 12
D gene: -
CDR3 protein: CAWSVITDTQYF
CDR3 DNA: TGTGCCTGGAGTGTAATTACAGATACGCAGTATTTT

clone size: -
J gene: TRBJ2-7
V gene: TRBV5-5
CDR3 length: 15
D gene: -
CDR3 protein: CASSDFRGRNHEQYF
CDR3 DNA: TGTGCCAGCAGCGATTTCAGGGGAAGGAACCACGAGCAGTACTTC

clone size: few
J gene: TRBJ2-3
V gene: TRBV11-1
CDR3 length: 15
D gene: -
CDR3 protein: CASSPRGQTTDTQYF
CDR3 DNA: TGTGCCAGCAGCCCGCGTGGACAGACCACAGATACGCAGTATTTT

clone size: -
J gene: TRBJ1-2
V gene: TRBV6-6
CDR3 length: 14
D gene: TRBD1
CDR3 protein: CASRWGQGNYGYTF
CDR3 DNA: TGTGCCAGCAGGTGGGGACAGGGGAACTATGGCTACACCTTC

clone size: many
J gene: TRBJ2-4
V gene: TRBV5-1
CDR3 length: 15
D gene: TRBD2
CDR3 protein: CASSSTLAGGIIQYF
CDR3 DNA: TGCGCCAGCAGCTCAACACTAGCGGGGGGGATCATTCAGTACTTC

clone size: -
J gene: TRBJ2-3
V gene: TRBV7-9
CDR3 length: 16
D gene: TRBD2
CDR3 protein: CASSSPGGRATDTQYF
CDR3 DNA: TGTGCCAGCAGCTCCCCCGGCGGGAGGGCTACAGATACGCAGTATTTT

clone size: many
J gene: TRBJ2-1
V gene: TRBV29-1
CDR3 length: 13
D gene: -
CDR3 protein: CSVASGGYNEQFF
CDR3 DNA: TGCAGCGTTGCCAGCGGAGGTTACAATGAGCAGTTCTTC

clone size: few
J gene: TRBJ2-7
V gene: TRBV5-5
CDR3 length: 15
D gene: TRBD1
CDR3 protein: CASSLTGGSSFEQYF
CDR3 DNA: TGTGCCAGCAGCTTAACAGGGGGGTCCTCCTTCGAGCAGTACTTC

clone size: -
J gene: TRBJ1-1
V gene: TRBV7-9
CDR3 length: 13
D gene: -
CDR3 protein: CASSQDGGTEAFF
CDR3 DNA: TGTGCCAGCAGCCAGGACGGCGGCACGGAAGCTTTCTTT

clone size: -
J gene: TRBJ2-3
V gene: TRBV12-3/TRBV12-4
CDR3 length: 14
D gene: -
CDR3 protein: CASRAGGPTDTQYF
CDR3 DNA: TGTGCCAGCAGGGCGGGCGGACCTACAGATACGCAGTATTTT

clone size: few
J gene: TRBJ2-1
V gene: TRBV20-1
CDR3 length: 12
D gene: -
CDR3 protein: CSASGPGNEQFF
CDR3 DNA: TGCAGTGCTAGTGGCCCTGGCAATGAGCAGTTCTTC

clone size: -
J gene: TRBJ1-5
V gene: TRBV6-6
CDR3 length: 13
D gene: -
CDR3 protein: CASLQTIGQPQHF
CDR3 DNA: TGTGCCAGCCTCCAAACCATAGGGCAGCCCCAGCATTTT

clone size: many
J gene: TRBJ2-7
V gene: TRBV20-1
CDR3 length: 10
D gene: -
CDR3 protein: CSARKGRQYF
CDR3 DNA: TGCAGTGCGAGGAAGGGACGGCAGTACTTC

clone size: -
J gene: TRBJ2-1
V gene: TRBV7-2
CDR3 length: 19
D gene: TRBD2
CDR3 protein: CASSLTLLAGQEYNNEQFF
CDR3 DNA: TGTGCCAGCAGCTTAACCTTACTAGCGGGACAAGAATACAACAATGAGCAGTTCTTC

clone size: few
J gene: TRBJ2-3
V gene: TRBV5-1
CDR3 length: 15
D gene: -
CDR3 protein: CASSLFGGLSDTQYF
CDR3 DNA: TGCGCCAGCAGCTTGTTTGGGGGGTTGTCAGATACGCAGTATTTT

clone size: few
J gene: TRBJ2-1
V gene: TRBV14
CDR3 length: 14
D gene: -
CDR3 protein: CASSQGRIGNEQFF
CDR3 DNA: TGTGCCAGCAGCCAAGGACGGATCGGGAATGAGCAGTTCTTC

clone size: few
J gene: TRBJ2-7
V gene: TRBV7-6
CDR3 length: 14
D gene: TRBD1
CDR3 protein: CASSPTTGYYEQYF
CDR3 DNA: TGTGCCAGCAGTCCGACGACAGGGTACTACGAGCAGTACTTC

clone size: -
J gene: TRBJ2-1
V gene: TRBV7-2
CDR3 length: 15
D gene: TRBD2
CDR3 protein: CASSLVWEGYNEQFF
CDR3 DNA: TGTGCCAGCAGCTTAGTATGGGAGGGTTACAATGAGCAGTTCTTC

clone size: -
J gene: TRBJ2-5
V gene: TRBV12-3/TRBV12-4
CDR3 length: 17
D gene: TRBD2
CDR3 protein: CASSLYRTSGRLETQYF
CDR3 DNA: TGTGCCAGCAGTCTATACCGGACTAGCGGGAGGCTAGAGACCCAGTACTTC

clone size: many
J gene: TRBJ2-3
V gene: TRBV3-1
CDR3 length: 18
D gene: TRBD2
CDR3 protein: CASSQDWELAVHRDTQYF
CDR3 DNA: TGTGCCAGCAGCCAAGATTGGGAACTAGCGGTCCACAGGGATACGCAGTATTTT

clone size: few
J gene: TRBJ1-5
V gene: TRBV4-2
CDR3 length: 15
D gene: -
CDR3 protein: CASSQEVQANQPQHF
CDR3 DNA: TGTGCCAGCAGCCAAGAGGTCCAGGCGAATCAGCCCCAGCATTTT

clone size: few
J gene: TRBJ2-5
V gene: TRBV15
CDR3 length: 15
D gene: TRBD2
CDR3 protein: CATSRAGGPMETQYF
CDR3 DNA: TGTGCCACCAGCAGAGCGGGGGGACCCATGGAGACCCAGTACTTC

clone size: -
J gene: TRBJ1-6
V gene: TRBV6-1
CDR3 length: 11
D gene: -
CDR3 protein: CASSVGGLLHF
CDR3 DNA: TGTGCCAGCAGTGTGGGAGGGCTCCTCCACTTT

clone size: few
J gene: TRBJ2-1
V gene: TRBV19
CDR3 length: 15
D gene: TRBD2
CDR3 protein: CASSSSGLARNEQFF
CDR3 DNA: TGTGCCAGTAGTTCCTCGGGACTAGCGAGGAATGAGCAGTTCTTC